This TCR beta chain was sequenced during a study of blood T cell repertoires in COVID-19. The overall study: Sources were T cells, B-cell-depleted T cells, or PBMCs; the material itself was cDNA or gDNA.

In the study's own analysis: How many nucleated cells were present was estimated from reference gene primer amplification. Assay used: immunoSEQ multiplex PCR; TCRdb lists only in-frame clones, some missing. Clone size and V and J calls were adopted from that table, with D and trimming inferred from the DNA. The sample yields 120,000 or so clones, roughly 90% seen once. Germline trimming cut 8 bases from V and 4 bases from J; bases unmatched to any gene: 5. CDR3 length equals 13 residues. This rearrangement joins TRBV12-3 or TRBV12-4 to TRBJ1-2, with 9 positions matching TRBD1. The sequenced material came from peripheral blood. The receptor was isolated from a woman older than 75 with acute or convalescent COVID-19. DNA for the CDR3: TGTGCCAGCCGACAGGGGGACCTCTATGGCTACACCTTC. The encoded protein is CASRQGDLYGYTF.